The 23 T cell receptor beta chains below all came from one sample that was sequenced in a study of T cell clonality in common variable immunodeficiency. These TCRs are of unknown antigen specificity. Findings of the study overall: Common variable immunodeficiency TCR beta sequences reportedly had fewer deletions and N-nucleotide insertions.

Some clones are missing from TCRdb's copy, which holds only in-frame ones; the method was immunoSEQ multiplex PCR. Captured here are some 34,000 clones, none seen once; the top ten comprise around 6.9%. Sequencing used peripheral blood mononuclear cells. These TCRs come from a human donor with common variable immunodeficiency.

In this sample, this clone turned up a few times. The read comes to an end 3 residues before the CDR3 does, leaving the germline J gene to fill in the end. This chain links TRBV7-6 with TRBJ1-4; the D is unclear. In germline, CDR1 is SGHVS, CDR2 FNYEAQ. V was clipped by 7 bases and J by 7 bases, with 4 bases between them. This CDR3 comprises 10 residues. Here the CDR3 reads CASTREKLFF. The sequenced CDR3 bases are TGTGCCAGCACGCGTGAAAAA.

This clone was counted only a few times. The sequenced fragment ends 3 residues before the CDR3 boundary, so the rest is inferred from the germline J gene. The V gene is TRBV7-8, the J gene TRBJ1-2; a weak D match, TRBD1 (5 bases). Trimming stripped 1 base from V and 6 bases from J, with 12 bases between. The CDR3 is 14 residues long. Germline V gene sequence: CDR1 SGHVS, CDR2 FQNEAQ. This chain's CDR3 is CASSLGRVRDGYTF. The covered CDR3 bases are TGTGCCAGCAGCTTAGGCAGGGTTCGAGATGGC.

Only a few counts were recorded for this clone. The read comes to an end 3 residues before the CDR3 does, leaving the germline J gene to fill in the end. The V call is TRBV7-9, the J call TRBJ2-7; TRBD2 matches at 9 bases. Germline values: CDR1 SEHNR, CDR2 FQNEAQ (reference sequence). The CDR3 totals 14 residues. V lost 5 bases to trimming and J lost 0 bases; unmatched junction nucleotides: 2. The CDR3 here is CASSQAGGSYEQYF. The covered CDR3 bases are TGTGCCAGCAGCCAAGCGGGAGGCTCCTACGAG.

By sample fraction, this clone is medium-sized. Coverage ceases 3 residues before the CDR3 finishes, and the germline J gene fills in the end. The chain recombines TRBV20-1 with TRBJ2-6; D remains unclear. Germline CDR1 is DFQATT and CDR2 is SNEGSKA (reference sequence). Trimming took 4 bases from V and 0 from J, leaving 7 bases between them. The CDR3 extends over 14 amino acids. Incomplete CDR3 DNA: TGCAGTGCTACTACAGTCTCTGGGGCCAACGTC. Its translation is CSATTVSGANV. The entire CDR3 protein is CSATTVSGANVLTF.

This clone has only a few counts. Coverage ceases 3 residues before the CDR3 finishes, and the germline J gene fills in the end. This sequence joins TRBV19 and TRBJ2-2, with TRBD2 identical over 9 bases. CDR1 is LNHDA, CDR2 SQIVND, per germline (reference sequence). This CDR3 region has 17 residues. Trimming removed 4 bases from V and 3 bases from J; junction bases left unmatched: 9. CDR3 sequence: CASSTGVIAGDTGELFF. CDR3 bases read: TGTGCCAGTAGTACCGGCGTAATAGCGGGAGACACCGGGGAG.

By proportion, this clone is medium-sized. The CDR3 goes on 3 residues after the read ends, and that part is filled in from the germline J gene. V is TRBV29-1 and J is TRBJ2-1; the D is unclear. V shed 7 bases and J shed 8 bases, with 15 bases lying between them. CDR3 length: 12 residues. Per the germline V gene, CDR1 is SQVTM and CDR2 is ANQGSEA. CDR3 loop: CSAKPASYEQFF. The DNA read from the CDR3 is TGCAGCGCTAAACCTGCGAGCTATGAG.

In this sample, this clone turned up many times. The read finishes 3 residues shy of the CDR3 end, and the germline J gene is used to complete it. This chain connects TRBV29-1 to TRBJ2-2; TRBD1 aligns across 7 bases. CDR3 size: 14 residues. J lost 1 base, V lost 6 bases, and 5 bases had no gene match. Per the germline V gene, CDR1 is SQVTM and CDR2 is ANQGSEA. CDR3 in amino acids: CSVRTGGNTGELFF. The covered CDR3 bases are TGCAGCGTCAGGACAGGAGGGAACACCGGGGAG.

Note on this clone: The read terminates 3 residues ahead of where the CDR3 ends, so the germline J gene completes it. The rearrangement joins TRBV5-4 to TRBJ2-1; 7 nucleotides line up with TRBD1. V lost 2 bases, J lost 9 bases, and 11 bases stayed unmatched. The CDR3 has 15 amino acids. Germline CDR1 reads SGHNT; CDR2 reads YYREEE (reference sequence). This chain's CDR3 is CASSLPGQKPVEQFF. Incomplete CDR3 DNA: TGTGCCAGCAGCTTACCGGGACAGAAACCCGTTGAG.

This clone was observed a few times. The CDR3 end falls 3 residues outside the read, so it is completed with the germline J gene. V usage is TRBV2 and J usage is TRBJ2-1; TRBD2 matches 9 bases. This CDR3 has 16 amino acids. V shed 3 bases and J 9 bases; nucleotides not matched to a gene: 12. Germline loops: CDR1 SNHLY, CDR2 FYNNEI. CDR3 protein: CASSDVASGTFGEQFF. CDR3 bases read: TGTGCCAGCAGTGATGTGGCTAGCGGGACATTCGGTGAG.

The table lists this clone with many counts. The read halts 3 residues ahead of the CDR3 end, with the missing end drawn from the germline J gene. The V call is TRBV20-1, the J call TRBJ2-1; 7 bases align to TRBD2. The germline V gene encodes CDR1 DFQATT and CDR2 SNEGSKA (reference sequence). This CDR3 comprises 17 residues. J lost 3 bases, V lost 0 bases, and 11 bases had no gene match. The CDR3 sequence: CSARDDRQGGVYNEQFF. CDR3 DNA (partial): TGCAGTGCTAGAGATGATAGGCAGGGAGGGGTCTACAATGAG.

The chain's CDR3 is CASSIDSGGTDTQYF. Partial CDR3 DNA: TGTGCCAGCAGTATAGACTCGGGGGGCACAGATACG. The chain is built from TRBV7-9 and TRBJ2-3; possible D gene TRBD2, 6 bases. The CDR3 end is not reached by the read, which stops 3 residues before it; the germline J gene fills it in. This CDR3 is built from 15 residues. Germline V gene data show CDR1 as SEHNR and CDR2 as FQNEAQ (reference sequence). The V end was cut by 6 bases, the J end by 1 base, with 14 bases between.

This clone was observed at least ten times. The read terminates 3 residues ahead of where the CDR3 ends, so the germline J gene completes it. This chain links TRBV5-6 with TRBJ2-1; D remains unclear. Germline-derived CDR1 and CDR2 are SGHDT and YYEEEE. This CDR3 region has 12 residues. Trimming left V 0 bases short and J 7 bases short, with 5 bases between. The CDR3 DNA, read in part, is TGTGCCAGCAGCTTGGCAAGGAATGAG. This gives the protein CASSLARNE. The CDR3 as a whole reads CASSLARNEQFF.

This clone has ten or more counts. The CDR3 end lies 3 residues beyond the end of the read and is filled in from the germline J gene. This chain links TRBV9 with TRBJ2-6; D not certain. Trimming pared 4 bases from V and 0 bases from J, leaving 11 bases between. There are 16 residues in the CDR3. Per germline, CDR1 SGDLS and CDR2 YYNGEE. The CDR3 DNA, read in part, is TGTGCCAGCAGCCCCCCCCTCTACTCTGGGGCCAACGTC. This sequence encodes CASSPPLYSGANV. The entire CDR3 is CASSPPLYSGANVLTF.

A word on this clone: Read data end 3 residues before the CDR3 end; the end is taken from the germline J gene. The genes are TRBV7-3 and TRBJ2-1; 11 positions match TRBD1. The CDR3 spans 15 residues. V lost 2 bases to trimming and J lost 5 bases; unmatched junction nucleotides: 2. Germline V gene lookup returns CDR1 SGHTA and CDR2 FQGTGA. The sequenced part of the CDR3 DNA is TGTGCCAGCAGCTTAGGACAGGGGGCGAACAATGAG. This sequence encodes CASSLGQGANNE. The whole CDR3 protein is CASSLGQGANNEQFF.

Notes on this clone: The observed sequence ends 3 residues before the CDR3 terminus, with the missing tail filled in from the germline J gene. The chain couples TRBV11-1 to TRBJ2-7; the match to TRBD2 covers 14 bases. The CDR3 consists of 14 residues. With 3 bases clipped from V and 6 bases from J, the junction kept 1 base outside the gene matches. Germline CDR1 and CDR2: SGHAT and FQDESV (reference sequence). Partial CDR3 DNA: TGTGCCAGCAGCTTGACTAGCGGGAGGGGCGAG. Translated: CASSLTSGRGE. The CDR3 in its entirety is CASSLTSGRGEQYF.

This clone has just a few counts. From the germline J gene comes the end of the CDR3, since the read stops 3 residues before it. The rearrangement joins TRBV19 to TRBJ2-1; TRBD2 matches 7 bases. CDR3 length: 15 amino acids. CDR1 and CDR2 from the germline V gene are LNHDA and SQIVND (reference sequence). J was trimmed by 9 bases and V by 5 bases; bases with no gene match: 13. The sequenced CDR3 bases are TGTGCCAGTAGTTACCTCCTTTTCAGCGGGGTTGAG. Its protein is CASSYLLFSGVE. The full CDR3 protein is CASSYLLFSGVEQFF.

There are a few counts of this clone. The read terminates 3 residues before the CDR3 end, so the remaining end is supplied by the germline J gene. The rearrangement links TRBV18 to TRBJ1-1, with 8 bases lining up with TRBD1. The J segment lost 4 bases and the V segment lost 2 bases, leaving 0 bases of the junction unmatched. This CDR3 is built from 13 residues. Germline V CDR1 and CDR2: KGHSH, LQKENI. The CDR3 here is CASSPDRGTEAFF. Incomplete CDR3 DNA: TGTGCCAGCTCACCAGACAGGGGCACTGAA.

A few counts support this clone. This CDR3 reads CASSSDRRNQETQYF. The CDR3 bases that were read are TGTGCCAGCAGCTCGGACAGGCGGAACCAAGAGACC. The rearrangement joins TRBV5-6 to TRBJ2-5; 7 bases map to TRBD1. The read gets to within 3 residues of the CDR3 end, and the germline J gene fills in the rest. V shed 3 bases, J shed 0 bases, and the junction held 5 bases outside the gene matches. The CDR3 runs 15 residues. The germline V gene has CDR1 SGHDT and CDR2 YYEEEE.

This clone was observed at least ten times. The read finishes 3 residues shy of the CDR3 end, and the germline J gene is used to complete it. J is TRBJ1-6 and V is TRBV12-3 or TRBV12-4; D is possibly TRBD1 (6 bases). The CDR3 length is 14 residues. V was pared by 6 bases and J by 7 bases, with 13 bases between. The DNA read from the CDR3 is TGTGCCAGCAGCCGGGACATAGGAAATTCACCC. Translating it yields CASSRDIGNSP. Given in full, the CDR3 is CASSRDIGNSPLHF.

Comment on this clone: The read falls 3 residues short of the CDR3 end, and the missing part is taken from the germline J gene. The chain has TRBV20-1 and TRBJ1-5; TRBD1 agrees at 9 bases. The CDR3 runs to 14 residues. The J segment lost 8 bases and the V segment lost 4 bases, leaving 9 bases of the junction unmatched. The V gene's germline CDR1 is DFQATT and CDR2 SNEGSKA (reference sequence). The CDR3 is CSAIGTGRAKPQHF. CDR3 DNA (partial): TGCAGTGCTATTGGGACAGGGAGGGCGAAGCCC.

This clone was picked up many times. At one boundary the junction diverges from the germline segment, which might be a read error. Read sequence stops 3 residues before the CDR3 end, and the germline J gene provides the missing end. The chain joins TRBV4-2 to TRBJ2-3; 9 bases map to TRBD2. The length of the CDR3 is 16 residues. Germline V gives CDR1 LGHNA, CDR2 YNFKEQ. Here the CDR3 reads CASSQDASGGTDTQYF. The CDR3 DNA, read in part, is TGCGCCAGCAGCCAAGACGCTAGCGGGGGCACAGATACG.

This clone was picked up many times. From the germline J gene comes the end of the CDR3, since the read stops 3 residues before it. This chain joins TRBV5-1 and TRBJ2-1; TRBD2 is a possible D gene (5 bases). Looked up from germline, CDR1 is SGHRS and CDR2 is YFSETQ. This CDR3 has 15 amino acids. V dropped 0 bases and J dropped 4 bases, with 11 bases sitting between them. CDR3 sequence: CASSLDNGEYNEQFF. Partial CDR3 DNA: TGCGCCAGCAGCTTGGATAACGGGGAGTACAATGAG.

The sample holds many counts of this clone. The CDR3 sequence is CASTRSGQGASTGELFF. The CDR3 DNA, read in part, is TGCGCCAGCACCCGTAGTGGACAGGGGGCGAGCACCGGGGAG. The V call is TRBV4-1, the J call TRBJ2-2, with TRBD1 identical over 11 bases. The read stops 3 residues short of the end of the CDR3; the missing end is completed from the germline J gene. The germline V gene has CDR1 MGHRA and CDR2 YSYEKL. J was trimmed by 4 bases and V by 7 bases; bases with no gene match: 11. The CDR3 covers 17 residues.